The 21 T cell receptor beta chains listed next were all sequenced from one sample in a study of spatial heterogeneity in lung cancer. The time point is: sample taken at primary tumor resection. Sequencing of whole RNA from tumor, nontumor lung or frozen PBMC involved no sorting. TCRdb re-analysed the 5' RACE reads in MiXCR, keeping a single row per CDR3 protein. The profile shows approximately 1,500 distinct CDR3 sequences, roughly 8% of them singletons. The material sequenced was normal lung tissue next to the tumor, taken at surgery. The receptor source for this set is a female donor with early-stage non-small cell lung cancer.

This clonotype has at least ten counts. The chain employs TRBV6-2 or TRBV6-3 and TRBJ2-1; D is undetermined. CDR3 length equals 13 residues. CDR1 is MNHEY, CDR2 SVGEGT, per germline. V was cut by 2 bases and J by 4 bases, with 6 bases left in between. In DNA, the CDR3 is TGTGCCAGCAGTTACGGCAGGTACAATGAGCAGTTCTTC. This sequence encodes CASSYGRYNEQFF.

By frequency in the sample, this clonotype is large (0.1 to 1%). V usage is TRBV12-3 or TRBV12-4 and J usage is TRBJ2-2, with D maybe TRBD1 (6 bases). The CDR3 contains 16 residues. V gave up 6 bases and J gave up 1 base, with 15 bases separating them. CDR3 amino acids: CASRYRGHENTGELFF. The DNA of the CDR3 is TGTGCCAGCAGGTACCGGGGACATGAGAACACCGGGGAGCTGTTTTTT.

Judged by abundance, this clonotype is large. The rearrangement links TRBV7-9 to TRBJ2-7, with 8 bases lining up with TRBD2. Germline assignment: CDR1 SEHNR and CDR2 FQNEAQ (reference sequence). This CDR3 is 14 amino acids long. Trimming took 3 bases from V and 4 from J; bases not matched to a gene: 5. CDR3: CASSLTSETYEQYF. The DNA for the CDR3 is TGTGCCAGCAGCTTGACTAGCGAGACTTACGAGCAGTACTTC.

By share, this clonotype ranks as medium-sized (0.01 to 0.1%). The chain carries TRBV20-1 and TRBJ1-5; TRBD1 matches 8 bases. Trimming took 0 bases from V and 3 from J; bases not matched to a gene: 7. Looked up from germline, CDR1 is DFQATT and CDR2 is SNEGSKA (reference sequence). The CDR3 consists of 16 residues. The chain's CDR3 is CSARDPLTGANQPQHF. The CDR3 DNA reads as TGCAGTGCTAGAGATCCCCTGACAGGGGCCAATCAGCCCCAGCATTTT.

This clonotype is medium-sized (0.01 to 0.1%). The chain is built from TRBV20-1 and TRBJ2-5, with 9 positions matching TRBD2. Germline V gene sequence: CDR1 DFQATT, CDR2 SNEGSKA (reference sequence). V gave up 4 bases and J gave up 5 bases; unmatched junction bases: 11. The CDR3 is made up of 15 amino acids. The CDR3 region has the DNA TGCAGTGCTATGTTTGTCCCTAGCGGGAAGGAGACCCAGTACTTC. As protein: CSAMFVPSGKETQYF.

This clonotype was seen many times. The J gene is TRBJ2-2, the V gene TRBV4-2; D is uncertain. The V end lost 0 bases, the J end lost 3 bases, and 14 bases lay between the germline ends. Germline V gives CDR1 LGHNA, CDR2 YNFKEQ. This CDR3 has 17 residues. The CDR3 nucleotides read TGTGCCAGCAGCCAAGAACCAGTCCGAGGATACACCGGGGAGCTGTTTTTT. Translating gives CASSQEPVRGYTGELFF.

Sample share makes this clonotype medium-sized. The genes are TRBV5-1 and TRBJ2-3; 9 bases are shared with TRBD1. The V gene end was trimmed by 4 bases and the J gene end by 4 bases; junction bases not matched to a gene: 7. The germline V gene has CDR1 SGHRS and CDR2 YFSETQ. This CDR3 has 15 residues. Here the CDR3 reads CASSLRDRASDTQYF. CDR3 bases: TGCGCCAGCAGCCTCCGGGACAGGGCGTCAGATACGCAGTATTTT. The full variable domain, with the rest looked up from reference TRBV5-1 and TRBJ2-3, is KAGVTQTPRYLIKTRGQQVTLSCSPISGHRSVSWYQQTPGQGLQFLFEYFSETQRNKGNFPGRFSGRQFSNSRSEMNVSTLELGDSALYLCASSLRDRASDTQYFGPGTRLTVL.

This clonotype is classed as medium-sized (0.01 to 0.1%). The genes are TRBV5-1 and TRBJ2-2; 9 bases fit TRBD1. The CDR3 extends over 15 amino acids. CDR1 and CDR2 (germline): SGHRS, YFSETQ. V shed 4 bases, J shed 3 bases, and the junction held 4 bases outside the gene matches. The CDR3 loop is CASSGQGTDTGELFF. The CDR3, as DNA: TGCGCCAGCAGCGGACAGGGGACAGACACCGGGGAGCTGTTTTTT.

Within the sample, this clonotype is medium-sized. The chain combines TRBV2 with TRBJ2-5, with 7 nucleotides matching TRBD1. Germline V gives CDR1 SNHLY, CDR2 FYNNEI. V lost 3 bases and J lost 5; bases outside the gene matches: 3. The CDR3 totals 13 residues. This CDR3 is CASSETGLETQYF. The CDR3 coding sequence is TGTGCCAGCAGTGAGACAGGGTTGGAGACCCAGTACTTC.

This clonotype is deemed medium-sized. The chain combines TRBV5-4 with TRBJ2-2, with 8 nucleotides matching TRBD1. Germline trimming cut 4 bases from V and 1 base from J; bases unmatched to any gene: 3. CDR1 SGHNT and CDR2 YYREEE come from the germline V gene (reference sequence). The CDR3 length is 15 residues. CDR3 bases: TGTGCCAGCAGCCCCAGGGGGCAGAACACCGGGGAGCTGTTTTTT. Amino acids: CASSPRGQNTGELFF.

This clonotype was counted at least ten times. J is TRBJ1-1 and V is TRBV7-2; no clear D gene. CDR1 is SGHTA, CDR2 FQGNSA, per germline. This CDR3 spans 14 amino acids. With 0 bases removed from V and 1 base from J, the gap between germline ends came to 6 bases. The CDR3, as DNA: TGTGCCAGCAGCTTAGCGCGGGCGAACACTGAAGCTTTCTTT. Translated, it gives CASSLARANTEAFF. The whole variable domain, remainder taken from reference TRBV7-2 and TRBJ1-1, is GAGVSQSPSNKVTEKGKDVELRCDPISGHTALYWYRQSLGQGLEFLIYFQGNSAPDKSGLPSDRFSAERTGGSVSTLTIQRTQQEDSAVYLCASSLARANTEAFFGQGTRLTVV.

This clonotype counts as medium-sized. This chain connects TRBV6-5 to TRBJ2-3; D possibly corresponds to TRBD2 (5 bases). This CDR3 has 17 amino acids. Per the germline V gene, CDR1 is MNHEY and CDR2 is SVGAGI. Trimming cost V 6 bases and J 7 bases, with 26 bases left between them. CDR3 loop: CASSPPSAPEAGYTQYF. CDR3 DNA: TGTGCCAGCAGCCCCCCCTCGGCCCCGGAGGCCGGGTATACGCAGTATTTT.

In this sample, this clonotype turned up many times. V and J are TRBV20-1 and TRBJ2-1, with 14 bases that match TRBD2. The trim removed 3 bases at V and 7 bases at J, leaving 8 bases unmatched. From germline, CDR1 is DFQATT and CDR2 SNEGSKA (reference sequence). The CDR3 consists of 16 residues. CDR3 sequence reads: CSARTAGTSGSNEQFF. CDR3 DNA sequence: TGCAGTGCTAGGACCGCCGGGACTAGCGGGAGTAATGAGCAGTTCTTC.

This clonotype is categorized as large (0.1 to 1%). CDR3 residues: CASSEFRRGQGPQHF. CDR3 DNA: TGTGCCAGCAGTGAATTCAGGAGGGGGCAAGGGCCCCAGCATTTT. V usage is TRBV6-1 and J usage is TRBJ1-5; 7 bases map to TRBD1. The CDR3 has 15 amino acids. CDR1 and CDR2 (germline): MNHNS, SASEGT. V lost 2 bases to trimming and J lost 9 bases; unmatched junction nucleotides: 10.

This clonotype is judged large. The CDR3: CATSAEIGGSNSNQPQHF. The CDR3 region has the DNA TGTGCCACCAGTGCCGAAATCGGGGGTTCTAACAGCAATCAGCCCCAGCATTTT. V usage is TRBV24-1 and J usage is TRBJ1-5; possibly TRBD1 for D (5 bases). The length of the CDR3 is 18 residues. CDR1 is KGHDR, CDR2 SFDVKD, per germline. Trimming removed 5 bases at V and 1 base at J, with 20 bases between.

This clonotype is deemed hyperexpanded (1% or more). The chain uses TRBV23-1 and TRBJ2-7; the match to TRBD2 covers 7 bases. TRBV23-1 is classed as an ORF, of uncertain function. The CDR3 is 17 amino acids. V lost 8 bases, J lost 1 base, and 17 bases stayed unmatched. The CDR3 DNA reads as TGCGCCAGCTGGACTAGAGAGTGTCGGGTCAGTTCCTACGAGCAGTACTTC. Its translation: CASWTRECRVSSYEQYF.

This clonotype is large (0.1 to 1%) within its sample. The chain recombines TRBV7-3 with TRBJ2-3, with 8 nucleotides matching TRBD2. CDR1 SGHTA and CDR2 FQGTGA come from the germline V gene. V shed 4 bases, J shed 3 bases, and the junction held 3 bases outside the gene matches. The CDR3 has 14 amino acids. The CDR3 region is CASSSGLATDTQYF. The CDR3 DNA reads as TGTGCCAGCAGCTCCGGACTAGCTACAGATACGCAGTATTTT.

This clonotype is large (0.1 to 1%) by share. The chain carries TRBV19 and TRBJ2-1, with D perhaps TRBD2 (5 bases). This CDR3 region has 14 residues. V was cut by 5 bases and J by 6 bases, with 14 bases left in between. Germline V gene lookup returns CDR1 LNHDA and CDR2 SQIVND (reference sequence). The CDR3 spells CASSGSSGRNEQFF. CDR3 nucleotides: TGTGCCAGTAGTGGGTCCAGCGGCCGCAATGAGCAGTTCTTC.

This clonotype counts as medium-sized. The chain is built from TRBV18 and TRBJ1-5; 7 bases map to TRBD1. The CDR3 spans 13 residues. Germline V CDR1 and CDR2: KGHSH, LQKENI. The J segment lost 8 bases and the V segment lost 6 bases, leaving 7 bases of the junction unmatched. CDR3 DNA: TGTGCCAGCTCGTCGACAGGGACAGAGCCCCAGCATTTT. Its protein product is CASSSTGTEPQHF.

A few counts support this clonotype. The V and J genes are TRBV20-1 and TRBJ2-1; 7 bases fit TRBD1. V was pared by 5 bases and J by 10 bases, with 8 bases of the junction left unmatched. Germline CDR1 is DFQATT and CDR2 is SNEGSKA (reference sequence). The CDR3 contains 12 residues. The CDR3 coding sequence is TGCAGTGCTCCGACAGGGAGAGGCGAGCAGTTCTTC. It specifies CSAPTGRGEQFF.

This clonotype showed up just a few times. J is TRBJ2-7 and V is TRBV7-9, with D hard to call. Trimming left V 5 bases short and J 3 bases short, with 5 bases between. The V gene's germline CDR1 is SEHNR and CDR2 FQNEAQ (reference sequence). CDR3 length equals 11 residues. The CDR3 DNA reads as TGTGCCAGCAGCCCTCACTACGAGCAGTACTTC. Translating it yields CASSPHYEQYF.